The 5 T cell receptor beta chains below all came from one sample that was sequenced in a study of OX40 agonist ivuxolimab in advanced cancers. TCRdb's table, derived via immunoSEQ multiplex PCR, lists solely in-frame clones and lacks some. This sample has around 76,000 clones, with more than 70% found just once. This sample comprised CD4+ or CD8+ T cells sorted from blood, obtained in a trial of the OX40 agonist ivuxolimab. The receptors shown here come from an adult with an advanced solid tumor such as melanoma, head and neck, liver or kidney cancer.

This chain links TRBV19 with TRBJ2-2; D unclear. V shed 3 bases and J shed 5 bases, with 7 bases lying between them. The CDR3 is made up of 13 amino acids. In germline, CDR1 is LNHDA, CDR2 SQIVND (reference sequence). As DNA, the CDR3 is TGTGCCAGTAGTATTACTGTAACCGGGGAGCTGTTTTTT. As protein: CASSITVTGELFF. The complete variable domain, with remaining parts taken from reference TRBV19 and TRBJ2-2, reads DGGITQSPKYLFRKEGQNVTLSCEQNLNHDAMYWYRQDPGQGLRLIYYSQIVNDFQKGDIAEGYSVSREKKESFPLTVTSAQKNPTAFYLCASSITVTGELFFGEGSRLTVL.

V usage is TRBV27 and J usage is TRBJ1-5; D is ambiguous. The CDR3 runs to 13 residues. The germline V and J ends were trimmed by 5 bases and 4 bases, with 9 bases remaining between them. The germline CDR1 and CDR2 sequences are MNHEY and SMNVEV (reference sequence). The CDR3 nucleotides are TGTGCCAGCAGTCGGACCGAGAATCAGCCCCAGCATTTT. This encodes CASSRTENQPQHF.

The genes are TRBV5-1 and TRBJ1-1; D may be TRBD1 (6 bases). This CDR3 spans 15 amino acids. V was clipped by 3 bases and J by 4 bases, with 16 bases between them. Germline V gene lookup returns CDR1 SGHRS and CDR2 YFSETQ. CDR3 residues: CASSSSAGVVTEAFF. The CDR3, as DNA: TGCGCCAGCAGCTCGAGCGCAGGGGTCGTCACTGAAGCTTTCTTT.

This rearrangement joins TRBV6-5 to TRBJ2-7, with D perhaps matching TRBD1 (6 bases). The ends were cut back, 5 bases at V and 2 bases at J, with 13 bases in the middle. The germline V gene encodes CDR1 MNHEY and CDR2 SVGAGI. This CDR3 contains 14 residues. The CDR3 reads CASSRGSGTYEQYF. In nucleotides, the CDR3 is TGTGCCAGCAGTAGGGGGAGCGGTACCTACGAGCAGTACTTC.

V usage is TRBV27 and J usage is TRBJ2-7, with D maybe TRBD2 (6 bases). V dropped 3 bases and J dropped 6 bases, with 12 bases sitting between them. In germline, CDR1 is MNHEY, CDR2 SMNVEV (reference sequence). This CDR3 is built from 13 residues. The CDR3 DNA reads as TGTGCCAGCAGTTTGGGGGGATTGGGCGAGCAGTACTTC. Its protein is CASSLGGLGEQYF.